This passage covers 5 T cell receptor beta chains from one sample sequenced in a study of blood T cell repertoires in COVID-19. Method: immunoSEQ multiplex PCR; TCRdb's copy keeps in-frame clones and lacks some. The sample consists of some 160,000 clones, about 87% of them appearing once. Sequences were obtained from peripheral blood. The receptor set was obtained from a woman aged 80 or over with COVID-19, enrolled during active disease.

This sequence joins TRBV7-2 and TRBJ2-7; D possibly corresponds to TRBD2 (6 bases). V lost 1 base, J lost 3 bases, and 10 bases lay in between. The germline V gene encodes CDR1 SGHTA and CDR2 FQGNSA. This CDR3 is 14 amino acids long. The CDR3 reads CASSLGGVVYEQYF. CDR3 DNA sequence: TGTGCCAGCAGCTTAGGGGGGGTAGTCTACGAGCAGTACTTC.

There are a few counts of this clone. The V gene is TRBV4-3, the J gene TRBJ1-3; 7 bases align to TRBD1. CDR3 length: 15 residues. CDR1 is LGHNA and CDR2 is YSLEER in the germline V gene. Germline trimming cut 0 bases from V and 10 bases from J; bases unmatched to any gene: 9. The CDR3 region has the DNA TGCGCCAGCAGCCAAGATGGCAGGGGGGTCCGGACCATATATTTT. Its protein is CASSQDGRGVRTIYF.

The V gene is TRBV28, the J gene TRBJ1-1, with D perhaps matching TRBD1 (6 bases). The length of the CDR3 is 14 residues. Germline-derived CDR1 and CDR2 are MDHEN and SYDVKM. Trimming stripped 2 bases from V and 7 bases from J, with 14 bases between. This chain's CDR3 is CASSLGGQTYEAFF. CDR3 sequence (DNA): TGTGCCAGCAGTTTAGGCGGACAGACCTATGAAGCTTTCTTT.

The genes are TRBV3-1 (or the pseudogene TRBV3-2) and TRBJ1-2, with 9 bases matching TRBD1. The CDR3 is 16 residues long. The V gene end was trimmed by 0 bases and the J gene end by 8 bases; junction bases not matched to a gene: 10. Per the germline V gene, CDR1 is LGHDT and CDR2 is YNNKEL (reference sequence). The CDR3 is CASSQEEGQGRFGYTF. The CDR3 DNA follows: TGTGCCAGCAGCCAAGAAGAGGGACAGGGCCGTTTCGGCTACACCTTC.

V gene TRBV19 combines with J gene TRBJ2-7; 7 bases agree with TRBD1. Germline V lookup: CDR1 LNHDA, CDR2 SQIVND (reference sequence). Losses at the gene ends were 10 bases for V and 5 bases for J; bases not matched to a gene: 14. There are 14 residues in the CDR3. CDR3: CATVAPGQSHEQYF. CDR3 nucleotides: TGTGCCACCGTCGCTCCGGGACAGAGTCACGAGCAGTACTTC.